This TCR beta chain is from a study of blood T cell repertoires in COVID-19. On the study more broadly: Researchers got acute and convalescent COVID-19 samples from the United States, Italy and Spain. Sources were T cells, B-cell-depleted T cells, or PBMCs; the material itself was cDNA or gDNA.

The table lists this clone with a count of one. The Seattle patients joined while their infection was active and were tracked longitudinally afterward. Germline V gene sequence: CDR1 SGHRS, CDR2 YFSETQ. CDR3 length: 16 residues. V lost 2 bases to trimming and J lost 1 base; unmatched junction nucleotides: 2. Authors' data handling: Amplification of reference gene primers was used by the study to estimate nucleated cell counts. The method was immunoSEQ multiplex PCR; TCRdb's version includes in-frame clones alone and lacks a portion of them. Clonal size and the V and J genes are those of that table, whereas D and trimming came from the DNA. The sample shows more than 150,000 clones, about four fifths of them seen only once.

Sequenced material: peripheral blood. The rearrangement links TRBV5-1 to TRBJ1-6; 8 bases map to TRBD1. The TCR originated in a woman older than 75 with COVID-19, enrolled during active disease. CDR3 sequence: CASSFTGGSYNSPLHF. The CDR3 coding sequence is TGCGCCAGCAGCTTTACAGGGGGATCCTATAATTCACCCCTCCACTTT. The variable domain in full, with the rest retrieved from reference TRBV5-1 and TRBJ1-6, is KAGVTQTPRYLIKTRGQQVTLSCSPISGHRSVSWYQQTPGQGLQFLFEYFSETQRNKGNFPGRFSGRQFSNSRSEMNVSTLELGDSALYLCASSFTGGSYNSPLHFGNGTRLTVT.